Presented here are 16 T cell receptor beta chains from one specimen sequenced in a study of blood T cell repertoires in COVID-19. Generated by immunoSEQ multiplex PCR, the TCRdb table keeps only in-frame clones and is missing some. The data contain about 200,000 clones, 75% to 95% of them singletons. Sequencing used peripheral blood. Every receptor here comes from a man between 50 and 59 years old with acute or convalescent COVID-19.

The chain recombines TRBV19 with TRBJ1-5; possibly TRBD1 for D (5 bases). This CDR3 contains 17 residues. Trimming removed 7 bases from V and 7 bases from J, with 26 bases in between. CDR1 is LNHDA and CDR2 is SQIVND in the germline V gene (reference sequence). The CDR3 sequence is CASTIWGGTTVSQPQHF. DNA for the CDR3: TGTGCCAGTACCATATGGGGTGGTACGACAGTCAGCCAGCCCCAGCATTTT. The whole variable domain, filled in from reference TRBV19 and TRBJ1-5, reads DGGITQSPKYLFRKEGQNVTLSCEQNLNHDAMYWYRQDPGQGLRLIYYSQIVNDFQKGDIAEGYSVSREKKESFPLTVTSAQKNPTAFYLCASTIWGGTTVSQPQHFGDGTRLSIL.

The CDR3 DNA follows: TGCGCCAGCAGCCAGGGGCGTAGCGGACCCACAGATACGCAGTATTTT. It specifies CASSQGRSGPTDTQYF. The J gene is TRBJ2-3, the V gene TRBV4-1; possibly TRBD2 for D (6 bases). Trimming removed 3 bases at V and 2 bases at J, with 15 bases between. The CDR3 has 16 amino acids. Germline loops: CDR1 MGHRA, CDR2 YSYEKL.

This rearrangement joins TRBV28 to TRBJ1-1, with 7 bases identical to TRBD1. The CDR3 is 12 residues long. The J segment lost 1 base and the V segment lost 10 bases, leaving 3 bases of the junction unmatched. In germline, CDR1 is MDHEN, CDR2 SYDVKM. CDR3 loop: CANPGGNTEAFF. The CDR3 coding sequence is TGTGCCAACCCAGGGGGGAACACTGAAGCTTTCTTT.

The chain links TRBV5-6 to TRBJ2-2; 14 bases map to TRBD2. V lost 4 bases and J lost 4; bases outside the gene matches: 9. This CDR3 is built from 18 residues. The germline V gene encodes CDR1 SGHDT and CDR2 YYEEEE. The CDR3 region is CASSRTSGRITGTGELFF. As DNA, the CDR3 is TGTGCCAGCAGCCGGACTAGCGGGAGGATCACGGGCACCGGGGAGCTGTTTTTT.

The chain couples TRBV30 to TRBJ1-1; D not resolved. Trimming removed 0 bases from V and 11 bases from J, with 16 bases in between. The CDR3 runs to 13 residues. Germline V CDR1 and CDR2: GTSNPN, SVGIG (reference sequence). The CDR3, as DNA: TGTGCCTGGAGTGTACAACGGCGGGCCGGGGCTTTCTTT. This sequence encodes CAWSVQRRAGAFF.

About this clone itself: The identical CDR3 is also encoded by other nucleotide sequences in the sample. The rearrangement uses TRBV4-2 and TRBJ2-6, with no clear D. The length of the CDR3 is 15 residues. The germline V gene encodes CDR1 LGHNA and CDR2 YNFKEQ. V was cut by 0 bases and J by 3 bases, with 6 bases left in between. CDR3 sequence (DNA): TGTGCCAGCAGCCAAGATCTTAGTGGGGCCAACGTCCTGACTTTC. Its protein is CASSQDLSGANVLTF.

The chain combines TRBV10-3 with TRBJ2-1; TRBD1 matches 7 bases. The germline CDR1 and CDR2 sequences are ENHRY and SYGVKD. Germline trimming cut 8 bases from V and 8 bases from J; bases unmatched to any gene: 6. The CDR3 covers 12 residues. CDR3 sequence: CAIQGVGDEQFF. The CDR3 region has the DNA TGTGCCATCCAGGGGGTCGGGGATGAGCAGTTCTTC.

CDR3 sequence: CASSKQGLDYNEQFF. Written as DNA, the CDR3 is TGTGCCAGTAGTAAACAGGGCCTTGACTACAATGAGCAGTTCTTC. The rearrangement joins TRBV19 to TRBJ2-1; D is possibly TRBD1 (6 bases). The V end lost 4 bases, the J end lost 3 bases, and 13 bases lay between the germline ends. CDR3 length: 15 amino acids. CDR1 and CDR2 (germline): LNHDA, SQIVND (reference sequence).

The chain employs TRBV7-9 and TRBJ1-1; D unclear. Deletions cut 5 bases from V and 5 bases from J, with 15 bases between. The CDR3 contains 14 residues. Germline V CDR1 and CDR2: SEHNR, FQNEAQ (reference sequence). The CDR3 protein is CASSQKGRETEAFF. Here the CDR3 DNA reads TGTGCCAGCAGCCAAAAGGGTCGGGAAACTGAAGCTTTCTTT.

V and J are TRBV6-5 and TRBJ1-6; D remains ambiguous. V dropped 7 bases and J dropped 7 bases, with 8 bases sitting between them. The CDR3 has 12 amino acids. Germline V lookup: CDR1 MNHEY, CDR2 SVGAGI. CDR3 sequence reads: CASTGMNSPLHF. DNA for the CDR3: TGTGCCAGCACGGGGATGAATTCACCCCTCCACTTT.

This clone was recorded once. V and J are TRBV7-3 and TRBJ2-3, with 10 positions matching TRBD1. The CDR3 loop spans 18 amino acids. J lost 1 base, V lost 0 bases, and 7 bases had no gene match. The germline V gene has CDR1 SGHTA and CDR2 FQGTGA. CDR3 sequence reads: CASSLTSGTGARTDTQYF. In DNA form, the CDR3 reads TGTGCCAGCAGCTTAACGTCGGGGACAGGGGCCCGCACAGATACGCAGTATTTT.

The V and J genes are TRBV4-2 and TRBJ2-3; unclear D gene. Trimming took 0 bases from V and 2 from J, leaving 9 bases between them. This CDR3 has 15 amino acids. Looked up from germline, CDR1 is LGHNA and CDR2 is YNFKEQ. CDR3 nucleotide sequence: TGTGCCAGCAGCCAAGAGCACAGTATCACAGATACGCAGTATTTT. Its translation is CASSQEHSITDTQYF.

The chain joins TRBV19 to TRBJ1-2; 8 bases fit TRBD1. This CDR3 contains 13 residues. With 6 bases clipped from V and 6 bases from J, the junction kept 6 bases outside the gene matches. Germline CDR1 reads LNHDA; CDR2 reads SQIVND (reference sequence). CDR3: CASRTTTGDGYTF. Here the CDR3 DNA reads TGTGCCAGTAGGACTACGACAGGGGATGGCTACACCTTC.

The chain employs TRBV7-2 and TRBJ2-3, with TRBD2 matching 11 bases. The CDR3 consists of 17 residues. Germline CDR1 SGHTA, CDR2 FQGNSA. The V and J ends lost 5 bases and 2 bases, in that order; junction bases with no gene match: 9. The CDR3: CASSPPLAGGLTDTQYF. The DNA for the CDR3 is TGTGCCAGCAGCCCGCCTCTAGCGGGGGGCCTCACAGATACGCAGTATTTT.

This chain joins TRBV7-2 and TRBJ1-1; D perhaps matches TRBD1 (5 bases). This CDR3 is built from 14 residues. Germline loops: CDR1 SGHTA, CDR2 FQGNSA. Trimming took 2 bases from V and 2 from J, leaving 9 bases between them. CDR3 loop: CASSLRGPNTEAFF. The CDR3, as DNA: TGTGCCAGCAGCTTAAGGGGCCCCAACACTGAAGCTTTCTTT.

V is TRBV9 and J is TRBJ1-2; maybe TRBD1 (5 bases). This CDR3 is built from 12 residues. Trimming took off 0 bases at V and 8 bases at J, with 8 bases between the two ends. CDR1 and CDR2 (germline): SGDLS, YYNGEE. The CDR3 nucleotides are TGTGCCAGCAGCGTAGTCGGGGGAGGCTACACCTTC. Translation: CASSVVGGGYTF.